These T cell receptor beta chains were read from a single sample in a study of CD4+ T cells in melanoma. TCRdb's copy holds only in-frame clones and misses some; the assay was immunoSEQ multiplex PCR. The table has about 50,000 clones, nearly 90% seen once. The material sequenced was peripheral blood. Every receptor here comes from a human donor with melanoma. Both conserved end residues are part of each CDR3. The D gene is left open where the match is weak. Clone size is stated in some rows and not others, as once, few, many or a class when expanded.

clone_size,d_call,v_call,j_call,cdr3_nt,cdr3_aa
-,-,TRBV29-1,TRBJ1-1,TGCAGCGCCTTCCCCGCTGTTGAAGCTTTCTTT,CSAFPAVEAFF
-,TRBD2,TRBV9,TRBJ2-3,TGTGCCAGCAGCCCCCTCAGGACTAGCGGGTACACAGATACGCAGTATTTT,CASSPLRTSGYTDTQYF
-,-,TRBV7-9,TRBJ2-3,TGTGCCAGCAGCTTAGCGGGGGGGCCACCAGATACGCAGTATTTT,CASSLAGGPPDTQYF
-,-,TRBV7-2,TRBJ1-5,TGTGCCAGCAGCCCTGCCCGGGAGGTACAGCCCCAGCATTTT,CASSPAREVQPQHF
-,TRBD1,TRBV5-8,TRBJ1-4,TGTGCCAGCAGAATGTCGGGACAGCCAAATGAAAAACTGTTTTTT,CASRMSGQPNEKLFF
once,-,TRBV12-2,TRBJ1-5,TGTGCAAGTCGCTTGACGTATCAGCCCCAGCATTTT,CASRLTYQPQHF
few,TRBD1,TRBV7-6,TRBJ2-7,TGTGCCAGCAGCTGGACAGGGCTCGAGCAGTACTTC,CASSWTGLEQYF
-,TRBD1,TRBV4-1,TRBJ1-2,TGCGCCAGCAGCCAAGAGGGGGGCAGGGGGTACTATGGCTACACCTTC,CASSQEGGRGYYGYTF
few,-,TRBV7-6,TRBJ2-7,TGTGCCAGCAGCATTCAACAGAGCTCCTACGAGCAGTACTTC,CASSIQQSSYEQYF
-,-,TRBV4-1,TRBJ2-3,TGCGCCAGCAGCCAAGAGGGCGGCCAGCCGACGCAGTATTTT,CASSQEGGQPTQYF
-,-,TRBV28,TRBJ1-1,TGTGCCGGGAGAGGACCCGCGGGAAACACTGAAGCTTTCTTT,CAGRGPAGNTEAFF
-,-,TRBV28,TRBJ2-1,TGTGCCAGCAGTTTAGGACGGAACAATGAGCAGTTCTTC,CASSLGRNNEQFF